These 23 T cell receptor beta chains were all obtained from the same sample, sequenced in a study of CD4 T cell repertoires in COVID-19. Some clones are missing from TCRdb's copy, which holds only in-frame ones; the method was immunoSEQ multiplex PCR. The sample lists about 75,000 clones; about 80% were seen once. The sample in question was CD4+ T cells from peripheral blood, obtained after recovery from COVID-19. Receptors were obtained from a human donor who had COVID-19.

The chain recombines TRBV3-1 (or the pseudogene TRBV3-2) with TRBJ2-3, with 7 bases lining up with TRBD2. CDR1 is LGHDT, CDR2 YNNKEL, per germline (reference sequence). V dropped 4 bases and J dropped 14; count of bases not matched to a gene: 12. The CDR3 sequence is 13 residues long. Here the CDR3 DNA reads TGTGCCAGCAGCCCCCCAGGAGCGGGATGGTGGTATTTT. Its protein product is CASSPPGAGWWYF.

This CDR3 is CASSLVAVMTVLNTEAFF. CDR3 bases: TGTGCCAGCAGCCTAGTAGCGGTCATGACAGTATTGAACACTGAAGCTTTCTTT. The chain has TRBV7-6 and TRBJ1-1, with D possibly TRBD1 on 5 matching bases. The CDR3 covers 18 residues. Between the trimmed V and J ends, which lost 5 bases and 0 bases, there was a span of 22 bases. Germline V gene lookup returns CDR1 SGHVS and CDR2 FNYEAQ.

The chain joins TRBV9 to TRBJ2-4, with 12 bases that match TRBD1. The V gene end was trimmed by 4 bases and the J gene end by 8 bases; junction bases not matched to a gene: 10. The CDR3 is 16 residues long. Germline V lookup: CDR1 SGDLS, CDR2 YYNGEE. CDR3 in DNA: TGTGCCAGCAGCCCTGATCCGGGACAGGGGGCGGACATTCAGTACTTC. As protein: CASSPDPGQGADIQYF.

This clone was seen only a few times. This sequence joins TRBV14 and TRBJ1-1, with a weak D call TRBD1 (6 bases). The CDR3 has 12 residues. Germline V gene lookup returns CDR1 SGHDN and CDR2 FVKESK. With 5 bases removed from V and 7 bases from J, the gap between germline ends came to 11 bases. CDR3 DNA sequence: TGTGCCAGCAGCGTACAGGGAGGTGAAGCTTTCTTT. It translates to CASSVQGGEAFF.

This rearrangement joins TRBV6-2 or TRBV6-3 to TRBJ2-7; D remains unclear. Looked up from germline, CDR1 is MNHEY and CDR2 is SVGEGT. The CDR3 contains 12 residues. The V end lost 2 bases, the J end lost 7 bases, and 9 bases lay between the germline ends. The CDR3 DNA follows: TGTGCCAGCAGTTACGTTGCCAATGAGCAGTACTTC. Residues: CASSYVANEQYF.

The chain recombines TRBV6-5 with TRBJ2-5; possible D gene TRBD1, 6 bases. There are 13 residues in the CDR3. The V gene's germline CDR1 is MNHEY and CDR2 SVGAGI. V was clipped by 7 bases and J by 5 bases, with 14 bases between them. The CDR3 spells CASKVQGRETQYF. CDR3 DNA sequence: TGTGCCAGCAAGGTACAGGGAAGGGAGACCCAGTACTTC.

This clone was recorded only once. The rearrangement joins TRBV20-1 to TRBJ2-7, with TRBD1 as a possible D gene (6 bases). The CDR3 length is 11 residues. Looked up from germline, CDR1 is DFQATT and CDR2 is SNEGSKA (reference sequence). The CDR3 nucleotides read TGCGGCAGTGCTAGGCAGGGGGAGCAGTACTTC. This sequence encodes CGSARQGEQYF.

The genes are TRBV24-1 and TRBJ2-3; D gene ambiguous. The CDR3 sequence is 15 residues long. The germline V gene encodes CDR1 KGHDR and CDR2 SFDVKD. Trimming removed 4 bases at V and 4 bases at J, with 14 bases between. This chain's CDR3 is CATSDPAITADTQYF. CDR3 DNA sequence: TGTGCCACCAGTGACCCAGCCATTACGGCAGATACGCAGTATTTT.

V gene TRBV6-1 combines with J gene TRBJ1-1; D is unresolved. In germline, CDR1 is MNHNS, CDR2 SASEGT. The CDR3 is 15 amino acids. The germline V and J ends were trimmed by 2 bases and 1 base, with 11 bases remaining between them. The CDR3 spells CASSEILVANTEAFF. The CDR3 coding sequence is TGTGCCAGCAGTGAAATTTTAGTAGCGAACACTGAAGCTTTCTTT.

V usage is TRBV11-2 and J usage is TRBJ2-1, with a possible D match to TRBD1 (8 bases). The CDR3 runs 18 residues. Trimming cost V 2 bases and J 5 bases, with 22 bases left between them. Germline CDR1 and CDR2: SGHAT and FQNNGV. The CDR3 here is CASSLRSSGTGWNNEQFF. In nucleotides, the CDR3 is TGTGCCAGCAGCTTACGGAGCAGCGGGACAGGTTGGAACAATGAGCAGTTCTTC.

V is TRBV7-6 and J is TRBJ2-5; a possible D gene is TRBD2 (6 bases). The V gene lost 3 bases and the J gene lost 1 base, with 12 bases spanning the gap. Germline CDR1 and CDR2: SGHVS and FNYEAQ. This CDR3 spans 15 amino acids. CDR3 bases: TGTGCCAGCAGCTTGGTTGACGGGGGCCAAGAGACCCAGTACTTC. It translates to CASSLVDGGQETQYF.

The genes are TRBV5-1 and TRBJ2-7; TRBD1 agrees at 8 bases. Germline V gene sequence: CDR1 SGHRS, CDR2 YFSETQ. Trimming cost V 3 bases and J 3 bases; bases outside gene matches: 17. The CDR3 contains 18 residues. The CDR3 spells CASSSRDRITDPHYEQYF. CDR3 sequence (DNA): TGCGCCAGCAGCTCCCGGGACAGGATAACCGACCCTCACTACGAGCAGTACTTC.

This clone showed up just a few times. This chain links TRBV11-2 with TRBJ1-1; a possible D gene is TRBD1 (5 bases). In germline, CDR1 is SGHAT, CDR2 FQNNGV. The CDR3 is 14 residues long. V lost 4 bases, J lost 4 bases, and 13 bases lay in between. CDR3 loop: CASSWAVGATEAFF. CDR3 coding DNA: TGTGCCAGCAGCTGGGCGGTCGGGGCCACTGAAGCTTTCTTT.

The chain carries TRBV4-2 and TRBJ1-1; possible D gene TRBD1, 6 bases. The CDR3 sequence is 14 residues long. In germline, CDR1 is LGHNA, CDR2 YNFKEQ. With 7 bases removed from V and 4 bases from J, the gap between germline ends came to 16 bases. CDR3 sequence (DNA): TGTGCCAGCACCACTCTGACACAGGGCACTGAAGCTTTCTTT. This translates into CASTTLTQGTEAFF.

This chain connects TRBV15 to TRBJ1-5; 7 nucleotides agree with TRBD1. This CDR3 is 15 amino acids long. Germline trimming cut 0 bases from V and 6 bases from J; bases unmatched to any gene: 5. Germline assignment: CDR1 LNHNV and CDR2 YYDKDF (reference sequence). As DNA, the CDR3 is TGTGCCACCAGCAGAGACCTACAGGGGACTCAGCCCCAGCATTTT. Protein: CATSRDLQGTQPQHF. Filled out from reference TRBV15 and TRBJ1-5, the complete variable domain reads DAMVIQNPRYQVTQFGKPVTLSCSQTLNHNVMYWYQQKSSQAPKLLFHYYDKDFNNEADTPDNFQSRRPNTSFCFLDIRSPGLGDTAMYLCATSRDLQGTQPQHFGDGTRLSIL.

In nucleotides, the CDR3 is TGTGCCAGCTCACCATCGCTACAGGGAAGGCCTAATGAAAAACTGTTTTTT. It specifies CASSPSLQGRPNEKLFF. The chain links TRBV18 to TRBJ1-4, with D possibly TRBD1 on 6 matching bases. The CDR3 length is 17 residues. V shed 2 bases and J shed 3 bases, with 16 bases lying between them. CDR1 and CDR2 (germline): KGHSH, LQKENI.

The V call is TRBV6-5, the J call TRBJ2-7, with unresolved D. Germline assignment: CDR1 MNHEY and CDR2 SVGAGI. V lost 6 bases, J lost 6 bases, and 15 bases lay in between. The CDR3 consists of 13 residues. The CDR3 is CASRLMGAGEQYF. The CDR3 DNA reads TGTGCCAGCAGACTTATGGGCGCAGGCGAGCAGTACTTC.

This chain connects TRBV28 to TRBJ2-1; TRBD2 matches at 8 bases. Germline V CDR1 and CDR2: MDHEN, SYDVKM. V lost 6 bases to trimming and J lost 3 bases; unmatched junction nucleotides: 10. The CDR3 covers 16 residues. In DNA form, the CDR3 reads TGTGCCAGCAGCTTAAGCGGGAGAGCCCTCTACAATGAGCAGTTCTTC. Protein: CASSLSGRALYNEQFF.

The sample holds one count of this clone. V is TRBV11-2 and J is TRBJ2-3; no reliable D call. Germline assignment: CDR1 SGHAT and CDR2 FQNNGV. Trimming took off 6 bases at V and 1 base at J, with 14 bases between the two ends. This CDR3 spans 15 amino acids. CDR3 sequence reads: CASSKTIMGTDTQYF. CDR3 sequence (DNA): TGTGCCAGCAGTAAAACTATTATGGGCACAGATACGCAGTATTTT.

The chain links TRBV18 to TRBJ2-2; possible D gene TRBD1, 6 bases. The V gene lost 4 bases and the J gene lost 6 bases, with 15 bases spanning the gap. Germline values: CDR1 KGHSH, CDR2 LQKENI. The CDR3 has 15 amino acids. The CDR3 DNA reads TGTGCCAGCTCACAGATCCAGGGGCTGGCCGGGGAGCTGTTTTTT. Protein product: CASSQIQGLAGELFF.

The chain uses TRBV19 and TRBJ2-7; D unresolved. Germline V CDR1 and CDR2: LNHDA, SQIVND (reference sequence). The V end lost 5 bases, the J end lost 0 bases, and 14 bases lay between the germline ends. This CDR3 has 15 amino acids. DNA for the CDR3: TGTGCCAGTAGTCCCCGCCGGCAGAGCTCCTACGAGCAGTACTTC. Translated, it gives CASSPRRQSSYEQYF.

The rearrangement joins TRBV6-5 to TRBJ2-5; either TRBD1 or TRBD2 may fit D (5 bases each). The V and J ends lost 8 bases and 0 bases respectively, with 7 bases between them. CDR1 and CDR2 from the germline V gene are MNHEY and SVGAGI. CDR3 length: 12 residues. CDR3 sequence (DNA): TGTGCCAGCTGGGGACACCAAGAGACCCAGTACTTC. It translates to CASWGHQETQYF.

The genes are TRBV27 and TRBJ2-5; the D is unclear. The CDR3 sequence is 14 residues long. Trimming removed 1 base from V and 4 bases from J, with 10 bases in between. Per the germline V gene, CDR1 is MNHEY and CDR2 is SMNVEV (reference sequence). DNA of the CDR3: TGTGCCAGCAGTTTATTGGGGTTCGGAGAGACCCAGTACTTC. This codes for CASSLLGFGETQYF.